This entry is about one TCR beta chain. Its antigen remains unknown. This entry belongs to a study of shared clonotypes between healthy human individuals. Study summary: A donor's plate count was three for CD4 naive and three for CD4 memory; CD8 naive had two and CD8 memory one.

Deep was the level at which the assay was run. Generated by immunoSEQ multiplex PCR, the TCRdb table keeps only in-frame clones and is missing some. Counted here are approximately 1.5 million clones, approximately 98% occurring once; the ten biggest clones make up around 0.47%. The study, taken as a whole, reports: Some naive CD4 clonotypes, roughly 5%, turned up in common across a few donors.

Germline values: CDR1 SGHDT, CDR2 YYEEEE. This CDR3 has 16 residues. Trimming removed 0 bases at V and 5 bases at J, with 16 bases between. The rearrangement uses TRBV5-6 and TRBJ2-3; D is possibly TRBD1 or TRBD2 (5 bases each). This sequence originates from a man aged 25-45 years in good health. The source material was naive CD4+ T cells sorted from blood. The subset here: CD45RA+ positively selected. CDR3 coding DNA: TGTGCCAGCAGCTTGGCCAGGGACCCTTTTAAAGATACGCAGTATTTT. It encodes CASSLARDPFKDTQYF.